This T cell receptor beta chain is from a study of T cell responses to AZD1222 COVID-19 vaccine. General observations from the study: Only after the peak T cell response were repertoires sampled.

Turning to this clone: Its antigen is unknown.

CDR1 DFQATT and CDR2 SNEGSKA come from the germline V gene (reference sequence). The CDR3 totals 13 residues. V was clipped by 3 bases and J by 1 base, with 9 bases between them. The protocol was immunoSEQ multiplex PCR, while the TCRdb copy is restricted to in-frame clones and leaves out a portion. The sample lists more than 85,000 clones, around nine tenths occurring once. Source: peripheral blood, taken on day 0 of AZD1222 vaccination. This TCR was sampled from an adult in good health. This chain connects TRBV20-1 to TRBJ2-5; D is possibly TRBD1 or TRBD2 (5 bases each). For the CDR3, the DNA is TGCAGTGCTAGTGGGGACGCCCAAGAGACCCAGTACTTC. Translation: CSASGDAQETQYF.